The rows below give T cell receptor beta chains drawn from one sample of a study of blood T cell repertoires in COVID-19. TCRdb keeps only in-frame clones here, not all; method: immunoSEQ multiplex PCR. The sample has about 110,000 clones; more than 70% are singletons. The sample was peripheral blood. The receptors originated from a man in his forties or fifties with active or convalescent COVID-19. Each CDR3 is given with its conserved first and last residue. A D gene is named only where the DNA matches it firmly. Clone size is shown for a subset of rows, as once, few, many or a class of expanded clone.

TRBD2,TRBJ2-5,NA,TRBV2,TGTGCCAGCAAAGGACTAGCGGGGGAAGAGACCCAGTACTTC,CASKGLAGEETQYF
NA,TRBJ2-2,NA,TRBV3-1/TRBV3-2,TGTGCCAGCAGCCTAACGGAGGGCCGGGGGGAGCTGTTTTTT,CASSLTEGRGELFF
NA,TRBJ1-1,NA,TRBV28,TGTGCCAGCAGTTTATCTTCGGCAGGGAGGTCTTTCTTT,CASSLSSAGRSFF
TRBD2,TRBJ2-7,few,TRBV19,TGTGCCAGTAGTACATTGAAGACTAGCAACTACGAGCAGTACTTC,CASSTLKTSNYEQYF
TRBD2,TRBJ2-7,NA,TRBV6-6,TGTGCCAGCAGCCTCCGGACTAGCGGGAACGAGCAGTACTTC,CASSLRTSGNEQYF
NA,TRBJ1-2,NA,TRBV5-1,TGCGCCAGCAGCCCCTCGGGGATCGGTGGCTACACCTTC,CASSPSGIGGYTF
TRBD1,TRBJ2-7,NA,TRBV28,TGTGCCAGCAGTTTATCAGGGGGCTCCTACGAGCAGTACTTC,CASSLSGGSYEQYF
TRBD1,TRBJ1-5,NA,TRBV29-1,TGCAGCGTTGAAGAGACCGGGACAGGGGTCGGGCCCCAGCATTTT,CSVEETGTGVGPQHF
NA,TRBJ1-1,once,TRBV7-2,TGTGCCAGCAGCTTGGACAGTAAAAAAGCTTTCTTT,CASSLDSKKAFF
TRBD2,TRBJ2-1,NA,TRBV9,TGTGCCAGCAGCGCCTTTATAGCGGGAGGGGTGGACAATGAGCAGTTCTTC,CASSAFIAGGVDNEQFF
NA,TRBJ1-2,NA,TRBV7-9,TGTGCCAGCAGCTTACAGGGTCGAGACTATGGCTACACCTTC,CASSLQGRDYGYTF
NA,TRBJ1-2,once,TRBV7-9,TGTGCCAGCAGCCACCCCACACAGGTCCCCCTCACCTTC,CASSHPTQVPLTF
NA,TRBJ1-6,NA,TRBV18,TGTGCCAGCTCATTTTTGAGGGATTCACCCCTCCACTTT,CASSFLRDSPLHF
NA,TRBJ1-2,NA,TRBV5-1,TGCGCCAGCAGCCCTACGGGGGGACGTGGGTTTGGCTACACCTTC,CASSPTGGRGFGYTF
TRBD1,TRBJ2-1,NA,TRBV25-1,TGTGCCAGCACCGGGACAGAAAACAATGAGCAGTTCTTC,CASTGTENNEQFF
NA,TRBJ2-5,NA,TRBV11-2,TGTGCCAGCAGCTTAGGTCAGATGAAAGAGACCCAGTACTTC,CASSLGQMKETQYF
NA,TRBJ2-1,NA,TRBV25-1,TGTGCCAGCAGTGATGCGGGGCGGGGCTCCTACAATGAGCAGTTCTTC,CASSDAGRGSYNEQFF